Listed below are T cell receptor beta chains from one sample, sequenced in a study of cytomegalovirus exposure and HLA in healthy donors. Sequencing used immunoSEQ multiplex PCR; TCRdb keeps in-frame clones, though not all of them. The sample includes roughly 140,000 clones, roughly four fifths of them seen just once. The sample consisted of PBMCs. Source of these receptors: a middle-aged man in good health and CMV-seropositive. Each CDR3 is given with its conserved first and last residue. A D gene is named only where the DNA matches it firmly. Expanded clones get a size class; other rows say once, few or many, or leave the size out.

D gene	J gene	V gene	clone size	CDR3 protein	CDR3 DNA
TRBD1	TRBJ1-6	TRBV10-3	.	CAISAGGSNSPLHF	TGTGCCATCAGTGCAGGGGGCAGCAATTCACCCCTCCACTTT
.	TRBJ1-1	TRBV6-6	.	CASRYNTEAFF	TGTGCCAGCAGGTATAACACTGAAGCTTTCTTT
.	TRBJ1-5	TRBV19	.	CASSFSGTQNQPQHF	TGTGCCAGTAGTTTCTCCGGGACTCAGAATCAGCCCCAGCATTTT
TRBD2	TRBJ2-3	TRBV18	once	CASSPNHAGGSTDTQYF	TGTGCCAGCTCACCTAACCACGCGGGGGGGAGCACAGATACGCAGTATTTT
.	TRBJ2-1	TRBV5-1	.	CASSGGQSFNEQFF	TGCGCCAGCAGCGGGGGCCAGAGTTTCAATGAGCAGTTCTTC
.	TRBJ1-2	TRBV9	once	CASSVGRLGAGDGYTF	TGTGCCAGCAGCGTAGGTCGTTTGGGGGCAGGCGATGGCTACACCTTC
.	TRBJ1-2	TRBV5-1	.	CASSLGQNYGYTF	TGCGCCAGCAGCTTGGGGCAGAACTATGGCTACACCTTC
.	TRBJ1-1	TRBV6-5	.	CARKGEDEAFF	TGTGCCAGAAAGGGAGAGGATGAAGCTTTCTTT
TRBD1	TRBJ2-5	TRBV7-9	.	CASRFKTGTETQYF	TGTGCCAGCAGATTTAAGACAGGGACGGAGACCCAGTACTTC
.	TRBJ2-7	TRBV9	once	CASSDSGESYEQYF	TGTGCCAGCAGCGATAGCGGTGAGTCCTACGAGCAGTACTTC
.	TRBJ1-6	TRBV7-9	.	CASRIVGGSYNSPLHF	TGTGCCAGCAGGATTGTAGGCGGCTCCTATAATTCACCCCTCCACTTT
TRBD2	TRBJ2-1	TRBV19	.	CASSIRVAGGGNEQFF	TGTGCCAGTAGTATTAGAGTGGCGGGGGGAGGGAATGAGCAGTTCTTC
TRBD2	TRBJ2-5	TRBV5-1	.	CASSPVVRGEETQYF	TGCGCCAGCAGCCCTGTAGTCCGGGGGGAGGAGACCCAGTACTTC
TRBD2	TRBJ2-7	TRBV10-3	.	CAISGSSGRSSGEQYF	TGTGCCATCAGTGGATCTAGCGGGAGGAGCAGCGGCGAGCAGTACTTC
TRBD1	TRBJ2-2	TRBV4-2	.	CASSQESQGASNTGELFF	TGTGCCAGCAGCCAAGAGTCCCAGGGGGCGTCGAACACCGGGGAGCTGTTTTTT
.	TRBJ2-2	TRBV7-9	.	CASSFNRVSTGELFF	TGTGCCAGCAGCTTTAACAGGGTTAGCACCGGGGAGCTGTTTTTT
.	TRBJ2-7	TRBV5-8	.	CASSLVRSGSYEQYF	TGTGCCAGCAGCTTGGTGAGGAGCGGCAGCTACGAGCAGTACTTC
TRBD2	TRBJ2-5	TRBV19	once	CASRGLAGAQETQYF	TGTGCCAGTAGAGGACTAGCGGGAGCCCAAGAGACCCAGTACTTC